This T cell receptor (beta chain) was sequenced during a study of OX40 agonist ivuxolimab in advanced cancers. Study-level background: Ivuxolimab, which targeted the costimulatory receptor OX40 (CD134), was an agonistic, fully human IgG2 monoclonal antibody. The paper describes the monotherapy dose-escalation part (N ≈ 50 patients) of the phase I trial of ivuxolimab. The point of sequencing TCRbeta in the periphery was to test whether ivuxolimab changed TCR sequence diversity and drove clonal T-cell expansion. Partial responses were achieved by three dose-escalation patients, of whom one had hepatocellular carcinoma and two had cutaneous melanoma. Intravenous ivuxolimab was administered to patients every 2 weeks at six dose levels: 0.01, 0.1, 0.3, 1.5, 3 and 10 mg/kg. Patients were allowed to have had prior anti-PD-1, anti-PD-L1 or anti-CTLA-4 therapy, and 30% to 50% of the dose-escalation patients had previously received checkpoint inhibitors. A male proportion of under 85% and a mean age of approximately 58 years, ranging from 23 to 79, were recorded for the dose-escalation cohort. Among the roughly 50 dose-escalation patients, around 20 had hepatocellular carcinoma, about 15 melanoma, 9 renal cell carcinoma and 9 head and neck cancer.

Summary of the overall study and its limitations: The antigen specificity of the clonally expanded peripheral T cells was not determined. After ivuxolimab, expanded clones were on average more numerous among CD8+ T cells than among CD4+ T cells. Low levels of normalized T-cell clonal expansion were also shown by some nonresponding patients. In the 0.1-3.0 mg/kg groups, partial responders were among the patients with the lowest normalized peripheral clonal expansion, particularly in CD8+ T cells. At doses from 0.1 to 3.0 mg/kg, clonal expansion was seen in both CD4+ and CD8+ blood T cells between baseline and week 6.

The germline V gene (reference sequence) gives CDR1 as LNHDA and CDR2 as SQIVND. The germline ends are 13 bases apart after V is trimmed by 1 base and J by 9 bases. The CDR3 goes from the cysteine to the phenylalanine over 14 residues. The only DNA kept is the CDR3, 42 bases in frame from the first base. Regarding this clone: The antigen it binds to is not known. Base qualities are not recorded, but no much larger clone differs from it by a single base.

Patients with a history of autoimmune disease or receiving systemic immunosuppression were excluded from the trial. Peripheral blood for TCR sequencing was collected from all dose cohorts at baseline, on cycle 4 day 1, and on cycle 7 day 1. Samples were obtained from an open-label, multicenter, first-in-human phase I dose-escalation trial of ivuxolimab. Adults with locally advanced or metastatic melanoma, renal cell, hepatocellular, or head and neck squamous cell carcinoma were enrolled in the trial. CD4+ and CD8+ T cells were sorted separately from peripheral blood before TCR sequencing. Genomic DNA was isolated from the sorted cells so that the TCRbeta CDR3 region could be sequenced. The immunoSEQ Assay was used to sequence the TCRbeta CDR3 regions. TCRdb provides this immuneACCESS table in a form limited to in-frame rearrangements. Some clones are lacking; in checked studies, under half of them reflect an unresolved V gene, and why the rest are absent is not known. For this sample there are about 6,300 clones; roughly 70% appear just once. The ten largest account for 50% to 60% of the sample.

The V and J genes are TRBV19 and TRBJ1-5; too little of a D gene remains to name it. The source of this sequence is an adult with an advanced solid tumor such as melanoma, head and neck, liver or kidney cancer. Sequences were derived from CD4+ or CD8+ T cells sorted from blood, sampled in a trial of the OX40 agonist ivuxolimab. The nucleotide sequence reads TGTGCCAGTAGTATAGGTGAAGCCTGGTGGCCCCAGCATTTT. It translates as CASSIGEAWWPQHF.